This is a list of T cell receptor beta chains from one sample in a study of a mutant IDH1 vaccine in newly diagnosed glioma. The protocol was immunoSEQ multiplex PCR, while the TCRdb copy is restricted to in-frame clones and leaves out a portion. In the table there are 65,000 to 70,000 clones, approximately 82% of which are singletons. The sequencing used peripheral blood mononuclear cells (PBMCs), collected from a glioma patient treated with radiotherapy, temozolomide or both. The receptors stem from a woman between 18 and 29 years old with glioma. Some clones in this sample may be carry-over from other donors' samples. Each CDR3 is given with its conserved first and last residue. Each record gives: V gene, clone size, J gene, D gene, CDR3 protein, CDR3 DNA. The D gene is left open where the match is weak. Only part of the rows carry a size: once, few, many, or a class if the clone is expanded.

V: TRBV7-6
size: -
J: TRBJ2-7
D: TRBD1
CDR3: CASSAGTGTYEQYF
DNA: TGTGCCAGCAGCGCCGGGACAGGGACCTACGAGCAGTACTTC

V: TRBV7-2
size: -
J: TRBJ2-4
D: TRBD2
CDR3: CASSPLGTSGHIQYF
DNA: TGTGCCAGCAGCCCGTTGGGGACTAGTGGACACATTCAGTACTTC

V: TRBV13
size: -
J: TRBJ1-2
D: TRBD1
CDR3: CASSLPGQGGGYTF
DNA: TGTGCCAGCAGCCTGCCGGGACAGGGTGGTGGCTACACCTTC

V: TRBV5-4
size: -
J: TRBJ1-3
D: -
CDR3: CASSLARGRDTIYF
DNA: TGTGCCAGCAGCTTGGCGAGGGGAAGGGACACCATATATTTT

V: TRBV30
size: -
J: TRBJ2-3
D: -
CDR3: CAWSEKSDTQYF
DNA: TGTGCCTGGAGTGAGAAGTCGGATACGCAGTATTTT

V: TRBV7-2
size: -
J: TRBJ2-5
D: TRBD2
CDR3: CASSSPRGGLGTQYF
DNA: TGTGCCAGCAGCTCCCCGCGGGGGGGCCTGGGGACCCAGTACTTC

V: TRBV7-9
size: -
J: TRBJ1-4
D: TRBD1
CDR3: CASSLGDRGTNEKLFF
DNA: TGTGCCAGCAGCTTAGGGGACAGGGGAACTAATGAAAAACTGTTTTTT

V: TRBV29-1
size: -
J: TRBJ1-4
D: -
CDR3: CGGGGRANEKLFF
DNA: TGCGGGGGGGGAGGGAGAGCTAATGAAAAACTGTTTTTT

V: TRBV6-5
size: -
J: TRBJ2-7
D: TRBD2
CDR3: CAVRNSGGLYEQYF
DNA: TGTGCCGTACGAAACTCGGGAGGTCTATACGAGCAGTACTTC

V: TRBV7-8
size: -
J: TRBJ2-5
D: -
CDR3: CASFGQSERETQYF
DNA: TGTGCCAGCTTTGGACAGTCGGAAAGGGAGACCCAGTACTTC

V: TRBV6-6
size: -
J: TRBJ1-2
D: TRBD1
CDR3: CASSSTGVNGYTF
DNA: TGTGCCAGCAGTTCGACAGGGGTAAATGGCTACACCTTC

V: TRBV4-1
size: -
J: TRBJ2-1
D: -
CDR3: CASSQEESPANEQFF
DNA: TGCGCCAGCAGCCAAGAAGAGTCACCGGCCAATGAGCAGTTCTTC

V: TRBV5-1
size: -
J: TRBJ1-1
D: -
CDR3: CASSLVEPMNTEAFF
DNA: TGCGCCAGCAGCTTGGTGGAACCGATGAACACTGAAGCTTTCTTT

V: TRBV25-1
size: -
J: TRBJ1-1
D: -
CDR3: CASSHRGLSNTEAFF
DNA: TGTGCCAGCTCCCACCGTGGCCTCTCGAACACTGAAGCTTTCTTT

V: TRBV12-5
size: -
J: TRBJ2-1
D: -
CDR3: CASGLSSYNEQFF
DNA: TGTGCTAGTGGTTTGAGCTCCTACAATGAGCAGTTCTTC

V: TRBV5-1
size: once
J: TRBJ2-7
D: -
CDR3: CASSKGPLGEQYF
DNA: TGCGCCAGCAGCAAGGGCCCTCTAGGCGAGCAGTACTTC

V: TRBV2
size: once
J: TRBJ2-7
D: -
CDR3: CASSVGGKGIGKQYF
DNA: TGTGCCAGCAGTGTAGGTGGGAAGGGCATAGGGAAGCAGTACTTC

V: TRBV27
size: -
J: TRBJ2-7
D: -
CDR3: CASSSPSIGYEQYF
DNA: TGTGCCAGCAGTTCCCCATCGATTGGCTACGAGCAGTACTTC

V: TRBV4-1
size: -
J: TRBJ2-2
D: -
CDR3: CASSQPGSLGELFF
DNA: TGCGCCAGCAGCCAGCCGGGGTCCCTCGGGGAGCTGTTTTTT

V: TRBV4-1
size: -
J: TRBJ1-1
D: -
CDR3: CASSQVETGEAFF
DNA: TGCGCCAGCAGCCAAGTTGAGACGGGTGAAGCTTTCTTT

V: TRBV5-1
size: -
J: TRBJ2-3
D: -
CDR3: CASSLATDTQYF
DNA: TGCGCCAGCAGCTTGGCCACAGATACGCAGTATTTT

V: TRBV14
size: -
J: TRBJ2-1
D: -
CDR3: CASSQASAGGGKFF
DNA: TGTGCCAGCAGCCAAGCATCGGCGGGTGGGGGGAAGTTCTTC

V: TRBV7-2
size: -
J: TRBJ1-1
D: -
CDR3: CASSLSVNTEAFF
DNA: TGTGCCAGCAGCTTATCAGTGAACACTGAAGCTTTCTTT

V: TRBV9
size: -
J: TRBJ1-1
D: -
CDR3: CASSEGNRGTEAFF
DNA: TGTGCCAGCAGCGAGGGAAATAGGGGCACTGAAGCTTTCTTT

V: TRBV5-1
size: -
J: TRBJ1-1
D: TRBD1
CDR3: CASSLKGQRVMNTEAFF
DNA: TGCGCCAGCAGCTTAAAGGGACAGCGTGTCATGAACACTGAAGCTTTCTTT

V: TRBV21-1
size: -
J: TRBJ1-1
D: -
CDR3: CASSKWDSTWRAFF
DNA: TGTGCCAGCAGCAAATGGGACAGCACCTGGCGGGCTTTCTTT

V: TRBV6-5
size: -
J: TRBJ2-7
D: TRBD1
CDR3: CASSSRGTGAYEQYF
DNA: TGTGCCAGCAGTTCAAGGGGGACAGGGGCCTACGAGCAGTACTTC

V: TRBV7-2
size: -
J: TRBJ2-7
D: TRBD2
CDR3: CASSLGSGSAYEQYF
DNA: TGTGCCAGCAGCTTAGGGAGCGGGAGTGCCTACGAGCAGTACTTC

V: TRBV6-5
size: -
J: TRBJ1-1
D: TRBD1
CDR3: CASSGGRGRRTEAFF
DNA: TGTGCCAGCAGTGGTGGCAGGGGGCGACGGACTGAAGCTTTCTTT

V: TRBV5-1
size: -
J: TRBJ2-5
D: TRBD2
CDR3: CASSGSGTSSRRAQYF
DNA: TGCGCCAGCAGCGGGTCCGGGACTAGCTCGCGGCGGGCCCAGTACTTC

V: TRBV19
size: -
J: TRBJ1-4
D: -
CDR3: CASRVVGPTNEKLFF
DNA: TGTGCCAGTAGGGTTGTTGGACCAACTAATGAAAAACTGTTTTTT

V: TRBV27
size: -
J: TRBJ1-4
D: TRBD1
CDR3: CASSSGQGGEKLFF
DNA: TGTGCCAGCAGTTCGGGACAGGGTGGTGAAAAACTGTTTTTT

V: TRBV4-1
size: few
J: TRBJ1-1
D: -
CDR3: CASSQRRGQNTEAFF
DNA: TGCGCCAGCAGCCAAAGAAGGGGTCAGAACACTGAAGCTTTCTTT

V: TRBV27
size: -
J: TRBJ1-2
D: -
CDR3: CASSLSISYGYTF
DNA: TGTGCCAGCAGTTTATCGATCTCCTATGGCTACACCTTC